The rows below give T cell receptor beta chains drawn from one sample of a study of CD8+CD57+ T cells in acquired aplastic anemia. TCRdb recomputed calls from the reads with MiXCR, one row per CDR3 protein. The sample records 180,000 or so distinct CDR3 sequences, approximately 49% being singletons. Sequenced material: sorted CD4+, CD8+, or CD8+CD57+ T cells (not recorded which) from PBMCs. Source of these receptors: a human donor in good health. The CDR3 runs from the conserved cysteine through the conserved F or W. D genes are given only for firm matches. Some rows have no size entry. The others give once, few or many, or a class for an expanded clone.

V gene	J gene	D gene	clone size	CDR3 DNA	CDR3 protein
TRBV20-1	TRBJ2-2	TRBD2	.	TGCAGTGCTAGGACTAGCGGGATGAACACCGGGGAGCTGTTTTTT	CSARTSGMNTGELFF
TRBV24-1	TRBJ2-6	TRBD1	.	TGTGCCACCAGCAGGGGGCTGGGGTCCTCTGGGGCCAACGTCCTGACTTTC	CATSRGLGSSGANVLTF
TRBV10-3	TRBJ1-5	.	.	TGTGCCATCAGTGAGGGGGCGGGTCAGCCCCAGCATTTT	CAISEGAGQPQHF
TRBV12-3/TRBV12-4	TRBJ2-7	.	.	TGTGCCAGCAGTTACCGGTCCGCGACCTACGAGCAGTACTTC	CASSYRSATYEQYF
TRBV10-3	TRBJ1-1	.	many	TGTGCCATCAGTGAGAAGGGAGCCCTGAACACTGAAGCTTTCTTT	CAISEKGALNTEAFF
TRBV2	TRBJ2-3	TRBD2	once	TGTGCCAGCGGGCTAGCGGGGGTCACAGATACGCAGTATTTT	CASGLAGVTDTQYF
TRBV6-1	TRBJ2-5	.	many	TGTGCCAGCAGTGAAAGGTGGACTAACCAAGAGACCCAGTACTTC	CASSERWTNQETQYF
TRBV18	TRBJ2-7	TRBD2	few	TGTGCCAGCTCACTCACGGGACTAGCTTCGGGGGAGCAGTACTTC	CASSLTGLASGEQYF
TRBV9	TRBJ2-1	.	.	TGTGCCAGCAGCGCCGAGGGAGCGGGCCCAACAAATGAGCAGTTCTTC	CASSAEGAGPTNEQFF
TRBV10-1	TRBJ1-6	.	.	.	CASSDCSARDRPGQDNSPLHF
TRBV29-1	TRBJ1-1	.	.	TGCAGCGCCGGGGGGCAGAACACTGAAGCTTTCTTT	CSAGGQNTEAFF
TRBV18	TRBJ1-5	.	.	TGTGCCAGCTCACCTACGAGCAATCAGCCCCAGCATTTT	CASSPTSNQPQHF
TRBV20-1	TRBJ1-5	.	.	TGCAGTGTCAGGAGAGCGAATCAGCCCCAGCATTTT	CSVRRANQPQHF
TRBV5-4	TRBJ1-4	TRBD1	.	TGTGCCAGCAGCTTGGAAGGCCTCGGACAGGGAGGCCGTAGTCGCGAAAAACTGTTTTTT	CASSLEGLGQGGRSREKLFF
TRBV20-1	TRBJ1-2	.	.	TGCAGTACAGCGGGACCTAACTATGGCTACACCTTC	CSTAGPNYGYTF
TRBV11-1	TRBJ2-1	.	once	TGTGCCAGCAGTTATGGTGCCTTTACCTACAATGAGCAGTTCTTC	CASSYGAFTYNEQFF
TRBV5-1	TRBJ2-2	.	many	TGCGCCAGCAGCCATTTGACCATAAGCACCGGGGAGCTGTTTTTT	CASSHLTISTGELFF
TRBV7-8	TRBJ1-1	.	.	TGTGCCAGCAGCTTAGCGGGACCCAGAACTAACACTGAAGCTTTCTTT	CASSLAGPRTNTEAFF
TRBV20-1	TRBJ1-2	TRBD1	many	TGCAGTGCTAGAGGTCTCTCAGGGACAGGGGGCGGGTATGGCTACACCTTC	CSARGLSGTGGGYGYTF
TRBV6-1	TRBJ1-5	.	many	TGTGCCAGCATTCTGGGCGTTAGCAATCAGCCCCAGCATTTT	CASILGVSNQPQHF
TRBV20-1	TRBJ1-5	.	.	TGCAGTGCTACAATCGGTGGGGATCGCAATCAGCCCCAGCATTTT	CSATIGGDRNQPQHF
TRBV4-3	TRBJ2-5	TRBD1	.	TGCGCCAGCAGCCATGCGGACAGGTACCAAGAGACCCAGTACTTC	CASSHADRYQETQYF
TRBV3-1	TRBJ1-1	.	.	TGTGCCAGCAGCTCACCTACAGGTTCAAACACTGAAGCTTTCTTT	CASSSPTGSNTEAFF
TRBV2	TRBJ2-1	.	.	TGTGCCAGCCGGTACAATGAGCAGTTCTTC	CASRYNEQFF
TRBV24-1	TRBJ2-6	TRBD1	.	TGTGCCACCAGTGATTTCGGGACAGGGTTGTCGACTGGGGCCAACGTCCTGACTTTC	CATSDFGTGLSTGANVLTF
TRBV29-1	TRBJ2-3	.	many	TGCAGCGTTGCTTCGGGCCGTCATCTGGGGAGCACAGATACGCAGTATTTT	CSVASGRHLGSTDTQYF
TRBV30	TRBJ1-6	TRBD1	many	TGTGCCTGGAACGACAGGGCATCACCCCTCCACTTT	CAWNDRASPLHF
TRBV20-1	TRBJ2-1	.	.	TGCAGTGCTAGAGACGTGGCTAGCCGGGCCAATGAGCAGTTCTTC	CSARDVASRANEQFF
TRBV29-1	TRBJ2-1	TRBD1	many	TGCAGCGGGCGGACGACAGGGGTCTACAATGAGCAGTTCTTC	CSGRTTGVYNEQFF
TRBV19	TRBJ1-5	.	many	TGTGCCAGTAGCCAGGGGTATCAGCCCCAGCATTTT	CASSQGYQPQHF
TRBV6-4	TRBJ2-1	TRBD2	many	TGTGCCAGCAGTGACCTAGCGGGAGGGCCGGGAGAGCAGTTCTTC	CASSDLAGGPGEQFF
TRBV3-1	TRBJ2-7	.	many	TGTGCCAGCAGCCACAAAGGGACCAACGAGCAGTACTTC	CASSHKGTNEQYF
TRBV24-1	TRBJ2-7	TRBD1	.	TGTGCCACCAGTGATCCTGGGACAGAAGCCTACGAGCAGTACTTC	CATSDPGTEAYEQYF
TRBV20-1	TRBJ2-1	.	once	TGCAGTGCTAGAGATGAAGGGAATGAGCAGTTCTTC	CSARDEGNEQFF
TRBV6-1	TRBJ1-2	.	.	TGTGCCAGCAGCCTCACGTTGGACAGCTATGGCTACACCTTC	CASSLTLDSYGYTF
TRBV11-2	TRBJ2-7	.	.	TGTGCCAGCAGCTTAGATCGTTCCCGGTGGGAGTACTTC	CASSLDRSRWEYF
TRBV20-1	TRBJ2-7	.	many	TGCAGTCTTGACAAGCCGCCTAGCAGCTCCTACGAGCAGTACTTC	CSLDKPPSSSYEQYF
TRBV20-1	TRBJ2-6	.	.	TGCAGTGCTAGAAACGCTGGGGCCAACGTCCTGACTTTC	CSARNAGANVLTF
TRBV7-7	TRBJ2-7	.	.	TGTGCCAGCAGCGCGGGACAGTCCTACGAGCAGTACTTC	CASSAGQSYEQYF
TRBV7-6	TRBJ2-7	.	few	TGTGCCAGCAGCTTACTACCAGATAGCTCCTACGAGCAGTACTTC	CASSLLPDSSYEQYF
TRBV20-1	TRBJ2-3	.	many	TGCAGTGCAACACCCTTTCGCACAGATACGCAGTATTTT	CSATPFRTDTQYF
TRBV29-1	TRBJ1-2	.	.	TGCAGCGTTGCGGCCATAAACTATGGCTACACCTTC	CSVAAINYGYTF
TRBV4-2	TRBJ1-2	.	many	TGTGCCAGCAGCCAAGGGACACGCGGTAACTATGGCTACACCTTC	CASSQGTRGNYGYTF
TRBV14	TRBJ2-5	.	many	TGTGCCAGCAGCCAAGAAGCACATAGGGAGACCCAGTACTTC	CASSQEAHRETQYF
TRBV18	TRBJ2-7	TRBD1	once	TGTGCCAGCTCACCCGAGACAGGGGGCGGCTACGAGCAGTACTTC	CASSPETGGGYEQYF
TRBV7-3	TRBJ2-2	.	.	TGTGCCAGCAGCGCCGGTGCGTCTAGCGTTGGCGGGGAGCTGTTTTTT	CASSAGASSVGGELFF
TRBV12-5	TRBJ2-4	TRBD2	few	TGTGCTAGTGGCCTCCACCTAGCGGGAGGTGGAAACATTCAGTACTTC	CASGLHLAGGGNIQYF
TRBV4-1	TRBJ2-7	.	many	TGCGCCAGCAGGCAAACAGGGAGCTACGAGCAGTACTTC	CASRQTGSYEQYF
TRBV19	TRBJ2-7	TRBD1	many	TGTGCCAGTAGTATACAGGGGGCAGGCGAGCAGTACTTC	CASSIQGAGEQYF
TRBV4-2	TRBJ2-7	.	many	TGTGCCAGCAGCCACTACAGGTCCCAGGGAGTAGCGTCCTCCTACGAGCAGTACTTC	CASSHYRSQGVASSYEQYF
TRBV12-3/TRBV12-4	TRBJ1-2	TRBD1	many	TGTGCCAGCAGTCTCGACAGGGGGCGCGGATCGAAGCAAAACTATGGCTACACCTTC	CASSLDRGRGSKQNYGYTF
TRBV20-1	TRBJ1-5	.	many	TGCAGTGCTAGTGATAGACGTAGCAATCAGCCCCAGCATTTT	CSASDRRSNQPQHF
TRBV7-2	TRBJ2-5	.	.	TGTGCCAGCAGCCTAAGGATCACCGGAGAGACCCAGTACTTC	CASSLRITGETQYF